The next 11 T cell receptor beta chains were all read from a single sample in a study of Ad26.COV2.S vaccination and SARS-CoV-2 variants. Assay: immunoSEQ multiplex PCR; the TCRdb copy retains only in-frame clones and omits some. The data hold approximately 360,000 clones, with approximately 83% observed a single time. The treatment: some 20 received Ad26.COV2.S at low or high dose, single or two shots; about 5 received placebo; per-sample allocation not given. Specimens were obtained on day 63 following the first vaccine or placebo injection. The sample was peripheral blood, taken in a trial of Ad26.COV2.S vaccine versus placebo. Receptors originate from a person aged 18-65 years who received the Ad26.COV2.S COVID-19 vaccine or a placebo.

The chain uses TRBV11-3 and TRBJ2-3, with D possibly being TRBD2 (6 bases). The V gene lost 5 bases and the J gene lost 2 bases, with 11 bases spanning the gap. Per the germline V gene, CDR1 is SGHNT and CDR2 is YENEEA. CDR3 length: 14 amino acids. The CDR3 region is CASSPRDHTDTQYF. DNA for the CDR3: TGTGCCAGCAGCCCGCGGGACCACACAGATACGCAGTATTTT.

The rearrangement uses TRBV2 and TRBJ2-7, with 9 bases identical to TRBD2. The V and J ends lost 4 bases and 3 bases, in that order; junction bases with no gene match: 4. This CDR3 is 14 amino acids long. The germline V gene encodes CDR1 SNHLY and CDR2 FYNNEI. As DNA, the CDR3 is TGTGCCAGCAGTGTTGGAGCGGGGGGCTACGAGCAGTACTTC. It encodes CASSVGAGGYEQYF.

The J gene is TRBJ2-1, the V gene TRBV2, with D perhaps TRBD2 (5 bases). Germline values: CDR1 SNHLY, CDR2 FYNNEI. This CDR3 is built from 17 residues. V lost 4 bases to trimming and J lost 0 bases, with 16 bases between them. CDR3 amino acids: CASSVLPAVFSYNEQFF. For the CDR3, the DNA is TGTGCCAGCAGTGTACTTCCAGCGGTGTTCTCCTACAATGAGCAGTTCTTC.

The chain uses TRBV2 and TRBJ2-5, with D possibly matching TRBD2 (7 bases). Germline V CDR1 and CDR2: SNHLY, FYNNEI. V lost 6 bases, J lost 1 base, and 15 bases lay in between. The CDR3 contains 15 residues. CDR3 nucleotide sequence: TGTGCCAGCAGCGCAAGGGGGAGGGGCCAAGAGACCCAGTACTTC. Residues: CASSARGRGQETQYF.

The V and J genes are TRBV11-2 and TRBJ1-1; D remains ambiguous. The CDR3 has 14 residues. Per germline, CDR1 SGHAT and CDR2 FQNNGV. The V gene lost 4 bases and the J gene lost 4 bases, with 13 bases spanning the gap. The CDR3 DNA is TGTGCCAGCAGCTCGAACACGCGGGGCACTGAAGCTTTCTTT. It encodes CASSSNTRGTEAFF.

The J gene is TRBJ2-1, the V gene TRBV27; D perhaps matches TRBD1 (5 bases). In germline, CDR1 is MNHEY, CDR2 SMNVEV (reference sequence). The V end was cut by 1 base, the J end by 7 bases, with 11 bases between. The CDR3 length is 14 residues. This CDR3 reads CASSLFPDKNEQFF. CDR3 in DNA: TGTGCCAGCAGTTTATTCCCGGACAAAAATGAGCAGTTCTTC.

The V gene is TRBV6-1, the J gene TRBJ1-2, with a weak D call TRBD1 (5 bases). The CDR3 covers 16 residues. Germline assignment: CDR1 MNHNS and CDR2 SASEGT. Trimming stripped 4 bases from V and 0 bases from J, with 15 bases between. CDR3 in amino acids: CASSGGWGNSNYGYTF. The CDR3 DNA reads TGTGCCAGCAGTGGTGGATGGGGGAACTCTAACTATGGCTACACCTTC.

This clone showed up just a few times. The DNA for the CDR3 is TGTGCCAGCAGCTGGGTAGCGGGGAAAGAGACCCAGTACTTC. This codes for CASSWVAGKETQYF. The V gene is TRBV7-9, the J gene TRBJ2-5; the match to TRBD2 covers 8 bases. Germline loops: CDR1 SEHNR, CDR2 FQNEAQ (reference sequence). The V segment lost 4 bases and the J segment 3 bases; nucleotides outside the gene matches: 4. This CDR3 is built from 14 residues. Full variable domain (missing parts from reference TRBV7-9 and TRBJ2-5): DTGVSQNPRHKITKRGQNVTFRCDPISEHNRLYWYRQTLGQGPEFLTYFQNEAQLEKSRLLSDRFSAERPKGSFSTLEIQRTEQGDSAMYLCASSWVAGKETQYFGPGTRLLVL.

The chain combines TRBV29-1 with TRBJ2-1; TRBD2 agrees at 7 bases. CDR3 length: 13 residues. With 3 bases clipped from V and 8 bases from J, the junction kept 7 bases outside the gene matches. The V gene's germline CDR1 is SQVTM and CDR2 ANQGSEA. This CDR3 reads CSVERETFDEQFF. The CDR3 DNA follows: TGCAGCGTTGAGCGGGAGACCTTTGATGAGCAGTTCTTC.

This clone was recorded once. CDR3 loop: CSATWGNNGYTF. The CDR3 DNA reads as TGCAGCGCCACATGGGGGAATAATGGCTACACCTTC. The chain is built from TRBV29-1 and TRBJ1-2; D is perhaps TRBD1 (5 bases). CDR1 and CDR2 (germline): SQVTM, ANQGSEA. The V gene lost 7 bases and the J gene lost 6 bases, with 15 bases spanning the gap. The CDR3 covers 12 residues.

The J gene is TRBJ1-1, the V gene TRBV6-5, with D unresolved. CDR1 and CDR2 from the germline V gene are MNHEY and SVGAGI. Trimming shortened V by 5 bases and J by 4 bases, and 5 bases separated the two germline ends. This CDR3 spans 11 amino acids. CDR3 sequence reads: CASSKATEAFF. The CDR3, as DNA: TGTGCCAGCAGTAAGGCCACTGAAGCTTTCTTT.